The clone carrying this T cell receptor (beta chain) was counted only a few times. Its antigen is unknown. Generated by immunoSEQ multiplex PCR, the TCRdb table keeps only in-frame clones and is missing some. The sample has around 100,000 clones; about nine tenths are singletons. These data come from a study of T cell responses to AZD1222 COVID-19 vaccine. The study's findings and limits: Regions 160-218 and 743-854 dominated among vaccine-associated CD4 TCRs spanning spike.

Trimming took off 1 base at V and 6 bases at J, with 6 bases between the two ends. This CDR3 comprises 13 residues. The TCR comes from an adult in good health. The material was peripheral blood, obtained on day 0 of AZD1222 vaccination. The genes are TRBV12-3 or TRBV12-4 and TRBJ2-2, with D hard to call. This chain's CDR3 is CASSLVGAGELFF. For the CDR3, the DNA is TGTGCCAGCAGTTTAGTAGGTGCCGGGGAGCTGTTTTTT.